This T cell receptor beta chain appears in the sequencing data of a study of T cell repertoires in cytomegalovirus infection. Findings and caveats of the study: The cumulative frequency of public TCR beta families distinguished individuals who carried CMV together with the relevant HLA. Across the ex vivo response, the dominant clonotypes were HLA-C-restricted CMV-specific TCR beta clonotypes.

This clonotype came up many times. Its antigen remains unidentified. The V gene's germline CDR1 is SGHVS and CDR2 FQNEAQ. Trimming stripped 5 bases from V and 4 bases from J, with 14 bases between. The CDR3 contains 14 residues. TCRdb reprocessed the reads with MiXCR, giving one entry per CDR3 protein. The sample includes approximately 76,000 distinct CDR3 sequences, 3.7% of them seen just once. The chain uses TRBV7-8 and TRBJ1-1; D is unresolved. The specimen was PBMCs. The clonotype originates from a human donor in good health (CMV status not recorded). Some clones in this sample may be carry-over from other donors' samples. CDR3 loop: CASSPVSGPTEAFF. CDR3 bases: TGTGCCAGCAGCCCCGTGTCTGGGCCCACTGAAGCTTTCTTT.